This T cell receptor beta chain was sequenced in a study of chemoradiotherapy in HPV16-positive cancers. In the case of this clone: Its antigen is still unknown.

Study-wide results and limits: Only a couple of HPV16-positive patients supplied the functional HPV-specificity definition. In HPV16-positive patients, HPV-responsive T-cell expansion tracked better recurrence-free survival. During treatment, candidate HPV-specific clones and E7-related motifs expanded in tumor.

The V segment lost 6 bases and the J segment 10 bases; nucleotides outside the gene matches: 11. The germline gives CDR1 MNHNS, CDR2 SASEGT. The CDR3 totals 15 residues. Here immunoSEQ multiplex PCR was the method, and the copy in TCRdb shows in-frame clones only, minus some. The data show 30,000 to 35,000 clones, with about 88% seen just once and 3.1% held by the top ten. The starting material was blood, obtained from a patient who underwent chemoradiotherapy. This clonotype was obtained from a human donor with HPV-associated anogenital cancer. This chain links TRBV6-1 with TRBJ2-1; 11 nucleotides agree with TRBD2. The CDR3 nucleotides are TGTGCCAGCAGAGCTAGCGGGGGGTTCAGCGGGGAGCAGTTCTTC. Its protein is CASRASGGFSGEQFF.